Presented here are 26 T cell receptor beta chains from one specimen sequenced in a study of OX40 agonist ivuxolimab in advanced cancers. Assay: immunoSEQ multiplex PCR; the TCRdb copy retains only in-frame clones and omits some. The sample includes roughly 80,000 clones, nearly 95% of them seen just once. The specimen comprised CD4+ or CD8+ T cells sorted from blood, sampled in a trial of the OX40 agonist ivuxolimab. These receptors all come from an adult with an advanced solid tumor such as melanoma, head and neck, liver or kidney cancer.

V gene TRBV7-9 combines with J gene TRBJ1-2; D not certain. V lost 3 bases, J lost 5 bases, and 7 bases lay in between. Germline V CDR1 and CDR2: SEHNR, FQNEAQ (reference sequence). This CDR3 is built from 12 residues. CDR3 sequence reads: CASSFSAYGYTF. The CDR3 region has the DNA TGTGCCAGCAGCTTTTCGGCATATGGCTACACCTTC.

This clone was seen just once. CDR3 residues: CATSTRGASGAQETQYF. The CDR3, as DNA: TGTGCCACCAGCACCCGAGGGGCTAGCGGGGCCCAAGAGACCCAGTACTTC. V gene TRBV15 combines with J gene TRBJ2-5, with 9 bases matching TRBD2. The CDR3 length is 17 residues. Germline CDR1 is LNHNV and CDR2 is YYDKDF (reference sequence). Trimming cost V 4 bases and J 1 base; bases outside gene matches: 10.

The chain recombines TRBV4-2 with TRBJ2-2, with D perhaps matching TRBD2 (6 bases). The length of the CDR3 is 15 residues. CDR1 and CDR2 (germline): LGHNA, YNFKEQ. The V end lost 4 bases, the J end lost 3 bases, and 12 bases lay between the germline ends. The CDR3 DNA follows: TGTGCCAGCAGCCTAACCGGAGGGGACACCGGGGAGCTGTTTTTT. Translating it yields CASSLTGGDTGELFF.

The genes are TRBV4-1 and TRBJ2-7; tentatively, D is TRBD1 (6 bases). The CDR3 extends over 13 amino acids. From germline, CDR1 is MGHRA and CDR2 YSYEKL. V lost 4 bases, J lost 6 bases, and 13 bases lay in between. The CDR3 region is CASSPPGGREQYF. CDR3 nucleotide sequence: TGCGCCAGCAGCCCGCCTGGGGGCCGCGAGCAGTACTTC.

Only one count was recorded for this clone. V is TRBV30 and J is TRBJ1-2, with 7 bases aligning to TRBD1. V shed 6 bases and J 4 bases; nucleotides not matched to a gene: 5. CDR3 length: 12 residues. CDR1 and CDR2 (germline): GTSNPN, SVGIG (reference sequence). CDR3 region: CACDRASYGYTF. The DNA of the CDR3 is TGTGCCTGTGACAGGGCCTCCTATGGCTACACCTTC.

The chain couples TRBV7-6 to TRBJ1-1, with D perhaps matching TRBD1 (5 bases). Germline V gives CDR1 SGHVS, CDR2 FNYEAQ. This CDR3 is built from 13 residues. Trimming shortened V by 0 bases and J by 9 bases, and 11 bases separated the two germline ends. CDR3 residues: CASSLAGAAQAFF. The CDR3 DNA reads TGTGCCAGCAGCTTAGCCGGGGCAGCGCAAGCTTTCTTT.

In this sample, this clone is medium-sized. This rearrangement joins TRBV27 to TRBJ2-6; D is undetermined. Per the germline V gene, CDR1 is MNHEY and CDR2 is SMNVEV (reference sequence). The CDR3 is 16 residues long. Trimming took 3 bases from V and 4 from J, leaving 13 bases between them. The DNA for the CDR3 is TGTGCCAGCAGTTTCCTCCAAACTTCCGGGGCCAACGTCCTGACTTTC. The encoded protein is CASSFLQTSGANVLTF.

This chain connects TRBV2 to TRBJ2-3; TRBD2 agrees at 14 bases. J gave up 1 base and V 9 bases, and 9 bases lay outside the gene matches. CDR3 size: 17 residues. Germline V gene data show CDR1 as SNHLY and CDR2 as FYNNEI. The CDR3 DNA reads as TGTGCCAGGCGACGTCCGGGACTAGCGGGAGGCACAGATACGCAGTATTTT. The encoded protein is CARRRPGLAGGTDTQYF.

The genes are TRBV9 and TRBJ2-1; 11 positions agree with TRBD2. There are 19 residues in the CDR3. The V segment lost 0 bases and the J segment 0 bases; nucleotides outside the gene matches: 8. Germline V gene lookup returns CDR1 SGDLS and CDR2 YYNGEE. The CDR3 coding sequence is TGTGCCAGCAGCGTAGTCAGACTAGCGGGAAGGAGCTCCTACAATGAGCAGTTCTTC. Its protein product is CASSVVRLAGRSSYNEQFF. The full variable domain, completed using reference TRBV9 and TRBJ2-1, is DSGVTQTPKHLITATGQRVTLRCSPRSGDLSVYWYQQSLDQGLQFLIQYYNGEERAKGNILERFSAQQFPDLHSELNLSSLELGDSALYFCASSVVRLAGRSSYNEQFFGPGTRLTVL.

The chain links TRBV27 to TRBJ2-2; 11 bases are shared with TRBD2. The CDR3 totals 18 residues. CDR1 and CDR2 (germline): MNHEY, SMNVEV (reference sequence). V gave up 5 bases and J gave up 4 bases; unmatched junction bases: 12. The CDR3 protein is CASSLHWTSGYRTGELFF. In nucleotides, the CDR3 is TGTGCCAGCAGTCTTCACTGGACTAGCGGGTATCGCACCGGGGAGCTGTTTTTT.

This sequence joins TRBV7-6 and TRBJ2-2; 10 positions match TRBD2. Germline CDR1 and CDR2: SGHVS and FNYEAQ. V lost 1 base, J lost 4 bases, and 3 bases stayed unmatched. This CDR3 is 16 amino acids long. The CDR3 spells CASSLEAGGVTGELFF. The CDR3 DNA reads TGTGCCAGCAGCTTAGAAGCGGGAGGGGTCACCGGGGAGCTGTTTTTT.

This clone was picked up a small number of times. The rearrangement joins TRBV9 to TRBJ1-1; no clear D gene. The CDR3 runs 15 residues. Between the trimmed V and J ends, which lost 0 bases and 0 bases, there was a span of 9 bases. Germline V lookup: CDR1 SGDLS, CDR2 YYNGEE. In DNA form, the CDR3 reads TGTGCCAGCAGCGTAGCCGGGGAGATGAACACTGAAGCTTTCTTT. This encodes CASSVAGEMNTEAFF.

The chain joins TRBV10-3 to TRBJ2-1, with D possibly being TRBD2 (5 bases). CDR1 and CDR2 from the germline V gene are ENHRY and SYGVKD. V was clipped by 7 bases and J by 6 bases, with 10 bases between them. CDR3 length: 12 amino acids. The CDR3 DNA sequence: TGTGCCATCAAGGACTCCGCCAATGAGCAGTTCTTC. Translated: CAIKDSANEQFF.

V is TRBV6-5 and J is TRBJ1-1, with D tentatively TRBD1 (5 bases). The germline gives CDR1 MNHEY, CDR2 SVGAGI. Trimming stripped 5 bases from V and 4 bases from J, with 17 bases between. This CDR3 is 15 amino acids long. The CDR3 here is CASSGTPEPRTEAFF. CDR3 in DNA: TGTGCCAGCAGTGGGACCCCGGAACCCCGCACTGAAGCTTTCTTT.

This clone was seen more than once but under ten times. The CDR3 spells CATSRDRREDTEAFF. The CDR3 region has the DNA TGTGCCACCAGCAGAGATCGCAGGGAAGACACTGAAGCTTTCTTT. V gene TRBV15 combines with J gene TRBJ1-1; the D gene is possibly TRBD1 (5 bases). The CDR3 totals 15 residues. Germline-derived CDR1 and CDR2 are LNHNV and YYDKDF (reference sequence). The V and J ends lost 0 bases and 3 bases respectively, with 11 bases between them. The complete variable domain, with remaining parts taken from reference TRBV15 and TRBJ1-1, reads DAMVIQNPRYQVTQFGKPVTLSCSQTLNHNVMYWYQQKSSQAPKLLFHYYDKDFNNEADTPDNFQSRRPNTSFCFLDIRSPGLGDTAMYLCATSRDRREDTEAFFGQGTRLTVV.

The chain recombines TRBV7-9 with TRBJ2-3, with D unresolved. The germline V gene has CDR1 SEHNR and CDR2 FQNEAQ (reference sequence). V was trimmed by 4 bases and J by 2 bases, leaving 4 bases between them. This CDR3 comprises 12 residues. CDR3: CASSWDTDTQYF. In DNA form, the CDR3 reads TGTGCCAGCAGCTGGGACACAGATACGCAGTATTTT.

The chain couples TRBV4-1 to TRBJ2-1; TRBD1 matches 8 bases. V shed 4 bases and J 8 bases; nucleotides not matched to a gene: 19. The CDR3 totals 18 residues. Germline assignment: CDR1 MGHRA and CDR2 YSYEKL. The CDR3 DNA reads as TGCGCCAGCAGCCCGACAGGGGTTCTACGCGCAAACGGCGATGAGCAGTTCTTC. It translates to CASSPTGVLRANGDEQFF.

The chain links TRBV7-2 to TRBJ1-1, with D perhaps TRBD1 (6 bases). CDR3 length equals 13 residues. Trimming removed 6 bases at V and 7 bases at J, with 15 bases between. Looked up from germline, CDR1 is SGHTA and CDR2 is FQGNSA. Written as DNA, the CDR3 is TGTGCCAGCAGTTACCGGGGGGCGATTGAAGCTTTCTTT. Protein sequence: CASSYRGAIEAFF.

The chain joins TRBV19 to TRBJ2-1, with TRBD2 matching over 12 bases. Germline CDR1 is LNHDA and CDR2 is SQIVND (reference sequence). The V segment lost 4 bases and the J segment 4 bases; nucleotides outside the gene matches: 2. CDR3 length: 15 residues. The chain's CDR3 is CASSTSGGVYNEQFF. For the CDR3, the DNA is TGTGCCAGTAGTACTAGCGGGGGGGTGTACAATGAGCAGTTCTTC.

CDR3 region: CASSKPIVQGAEGTGELFF. DNA for the CDR3: TGCGCCAGCAGCAAACCCATAGTCCAGGGGGCTGAGGGGACCGGGGAGCTGTTTTTT. The chain links TRBV5-1 to TRBJ2-2; 8 bases fit TRBD1. CDR3 length: 19 residues. CDR1 and CDR2 from the germline V gene are SGHRS and YFSETQ. V lost 4 bases and J lost 5; bases outside the gene matches: 19.

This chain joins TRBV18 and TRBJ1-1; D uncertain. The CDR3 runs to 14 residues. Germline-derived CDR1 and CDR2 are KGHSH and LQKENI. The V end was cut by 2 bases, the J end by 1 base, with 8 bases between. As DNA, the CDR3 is TGTGCCAGCTCACCAGGGTCGGGGAACACTGAAGCTTTCTTT. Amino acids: CASSPGSGNTEAFF.

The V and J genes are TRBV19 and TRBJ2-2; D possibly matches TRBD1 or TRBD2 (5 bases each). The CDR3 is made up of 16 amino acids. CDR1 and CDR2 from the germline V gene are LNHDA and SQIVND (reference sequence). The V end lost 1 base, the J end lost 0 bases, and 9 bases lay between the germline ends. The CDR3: CASSIAGPANTGELFF. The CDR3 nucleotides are TGTGCCAGTAGTATAGCGGGACCCGCGAACACCGGGGAGCTGTTTTTT. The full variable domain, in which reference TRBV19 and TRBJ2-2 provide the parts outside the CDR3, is DGGITQSPKYLFRKEGQNVTLSCEQNLNHDAMYWYRQDPGQGLRLIYYSQIVNDFQKGDIAEGYSVSREKKESFPLTVTSAQKNPTAFYLCASSIAGPANTGELFFGEGSRLTVL.

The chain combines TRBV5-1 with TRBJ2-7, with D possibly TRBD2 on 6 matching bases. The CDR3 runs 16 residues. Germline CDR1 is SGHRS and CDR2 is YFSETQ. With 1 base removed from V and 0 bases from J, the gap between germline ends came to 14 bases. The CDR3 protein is CASSLRIAGLSYEQYF. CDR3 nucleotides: TGCGCCAGCAGCTTGAGAATTGCGGGACTCTCCTACGAGCAGTACTTC.

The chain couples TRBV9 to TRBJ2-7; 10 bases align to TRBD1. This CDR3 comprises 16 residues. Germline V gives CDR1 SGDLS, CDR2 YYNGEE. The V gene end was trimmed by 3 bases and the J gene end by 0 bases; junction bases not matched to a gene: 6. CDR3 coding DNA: TGTGCCAGCAGCGAAACGACAGGGGGCGCCTCCTACGAGCAGTACTTC. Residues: CASSETTGGASYEQYF.

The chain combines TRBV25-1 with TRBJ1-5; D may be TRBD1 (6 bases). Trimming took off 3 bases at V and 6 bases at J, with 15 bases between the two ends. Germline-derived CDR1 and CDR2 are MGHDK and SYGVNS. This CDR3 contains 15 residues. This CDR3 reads CASSDLGTLSQPQHF. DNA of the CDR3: TGTGCCAGCAGTGATTTGGGGACACTGAGTCAGCCCCAGCATTTT.

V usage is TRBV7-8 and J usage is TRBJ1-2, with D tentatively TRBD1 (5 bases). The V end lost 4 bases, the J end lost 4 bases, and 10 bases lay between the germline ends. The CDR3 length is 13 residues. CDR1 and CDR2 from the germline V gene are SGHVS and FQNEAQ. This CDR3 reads CASSSGGSYGYTF. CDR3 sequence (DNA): TGTGCCAGCAGCTCCGGGGGATCCTATGGCTACACCTTC.